This TCR beta chain stems from a study of cytomegalovirus exposure and HLA in healthy donors. Germline V gives CDR1 MNHEY, CDR2 SVGAGI. The CDR3 runs to 14 residues. V lost 7 bases, J lost 6 bases, and 10 bases stayed unmatched. Primers included in the PCR were 60 Vbeta and 13 Jbeta primers. Using immunoSEQ multiplex PCR, the repertoire was profiled, and TCRdb retains in-frame clones only, with some absent. The sample lists 70,000 to 85,000 clones; 62% were seen once. The sequenced sample consisted of PBMCs. This chain uses TRBV6-5 with TRBJ1-1, with TRBD1 matching over 8 bases. The TCR comes from a male donor in good health and CMV-seropositive. CDR3 in amino acids: CASTSGQGRSEAFF. CDR3 bases: TGTGCCAGCACCTCCGGACAGGGAAGGTCTGAAGCTTTCTTT.